This T cell receptor beta chain originates from a study of cytomegalovirus exposure and HLA in healthy donors. Study-level points and caveats: Most TCR beta V segments were productive about 90% or about 30% of the time in an earlier analysis.

Trimming took off 2 bases at V and 0 bases at J, with 9 bases between the two ends. This CDR3 region has 15 residues. Germline CDR1 reads SGHDT; CDR2 reads YYEEEE. The PCR used 60 Vbeta and 13 Jbeta primers. Sequencing was performed with immunoSEQ multiplex PCR; in TCRdb, only in-frame clones are kept and a portion is missing. The table includes some 130,000 clones, about 80% detected once. Regarding donors, all were healthy bone marrow donors. Comments on this clone: Its antigen is not identified.

The specimen was PBMCs. This receptor was identified in a man aged 35 to 55 in good health and CMV-seronegative. The chain is built from TRBV5-6 and TRBJ2-1, with a weak D call TRBD2 (6 bases). The CDR3 is CASSFAGFSYNEQFF. The CDR3 DNA follows: TGTGCCAGCAGCTTCGCGGGGTTCTCCTACAATGAGCAGTTCTTC.